The present T cell receptor (beta chain) was sequenced within a study of shared clonotypes between healthy human individuals. V lost 6 bases and J lost 5, with 14 bases in between. CDR1 is MNHNS and CDR2 is SASEGT in the germline V gene. The CDR3 has 13 residues. Points on this clone: The antigen is unknown.

Overall study findings and caveats: Naive CD4 clonotype sharing across a few donors was 4.5% to 6%.

This table comes from immunoSEQ multiplex PCR, and its TCRdb copy is limited to in-frame clones, with some not included. The table includes 1.5 million to 2.5 million clones, about 95% detected once. Positively selected for CCR7, the CD45RO-negative cells used as naive CD8 cells excluded terminally differentiated effector memory CD45RA+ cells. The rearrangement joins TRBV6-1 to TRBJ2-7; a weak D match, TRBD2 (5 bases). The source is a man younger than 35 in good health. Source material: naive CD8+ T cells sorted from blood. CDR3 sequence (DNA): TGTGCCAGCAGCGGGAAGGCGGGCGACGAGCAGTACTTC. It is translated as CASSGKAGDEQYF.